The T cell receptor beta chain under discussion was sequenced for a study of blood T cells in healthy people across ages. Primers used in a second PCR of roughly 7 to 12 cycles were a sample-barcoded 5' primer and a J-beta primer mix. With 12 random nucleotides, a template-switch adaptor tagged each individual cDNA molecule. TCRdb fed the 5' RACE reads into MiXCR, producing one record per CDR3 protein. In the table there are approximately 600,000 distinct CDR3 sequences, about 54% of which are singletons. On this clonotype: Its antigen is unidentified.

V shed 2 bases, J shed 14 bases, and the junction held 9 bases outside the gene matches. The CDR3 spans 13 residues. Findings and limits, study-wide: In long-lived donors, naive CD4+ cell counts and diversity exceeded those of aged donors. Samples with more naive T cells showed higher observed beta diversity.

The TCR originated in a man aged 55 to 70 in good health. Sequenced: blood. This rearrangement joins TRBV12-3 or TRBV12-4 to TRBJ2-1, with TRBD2 matching over 7 bases. The chain's CDR3 is CASSLSGGVWKFF. DNA for the CDR3: TGTGCCAGCAGTTTAAGTGGGGGGGTGTGGAAGTTCTTC.